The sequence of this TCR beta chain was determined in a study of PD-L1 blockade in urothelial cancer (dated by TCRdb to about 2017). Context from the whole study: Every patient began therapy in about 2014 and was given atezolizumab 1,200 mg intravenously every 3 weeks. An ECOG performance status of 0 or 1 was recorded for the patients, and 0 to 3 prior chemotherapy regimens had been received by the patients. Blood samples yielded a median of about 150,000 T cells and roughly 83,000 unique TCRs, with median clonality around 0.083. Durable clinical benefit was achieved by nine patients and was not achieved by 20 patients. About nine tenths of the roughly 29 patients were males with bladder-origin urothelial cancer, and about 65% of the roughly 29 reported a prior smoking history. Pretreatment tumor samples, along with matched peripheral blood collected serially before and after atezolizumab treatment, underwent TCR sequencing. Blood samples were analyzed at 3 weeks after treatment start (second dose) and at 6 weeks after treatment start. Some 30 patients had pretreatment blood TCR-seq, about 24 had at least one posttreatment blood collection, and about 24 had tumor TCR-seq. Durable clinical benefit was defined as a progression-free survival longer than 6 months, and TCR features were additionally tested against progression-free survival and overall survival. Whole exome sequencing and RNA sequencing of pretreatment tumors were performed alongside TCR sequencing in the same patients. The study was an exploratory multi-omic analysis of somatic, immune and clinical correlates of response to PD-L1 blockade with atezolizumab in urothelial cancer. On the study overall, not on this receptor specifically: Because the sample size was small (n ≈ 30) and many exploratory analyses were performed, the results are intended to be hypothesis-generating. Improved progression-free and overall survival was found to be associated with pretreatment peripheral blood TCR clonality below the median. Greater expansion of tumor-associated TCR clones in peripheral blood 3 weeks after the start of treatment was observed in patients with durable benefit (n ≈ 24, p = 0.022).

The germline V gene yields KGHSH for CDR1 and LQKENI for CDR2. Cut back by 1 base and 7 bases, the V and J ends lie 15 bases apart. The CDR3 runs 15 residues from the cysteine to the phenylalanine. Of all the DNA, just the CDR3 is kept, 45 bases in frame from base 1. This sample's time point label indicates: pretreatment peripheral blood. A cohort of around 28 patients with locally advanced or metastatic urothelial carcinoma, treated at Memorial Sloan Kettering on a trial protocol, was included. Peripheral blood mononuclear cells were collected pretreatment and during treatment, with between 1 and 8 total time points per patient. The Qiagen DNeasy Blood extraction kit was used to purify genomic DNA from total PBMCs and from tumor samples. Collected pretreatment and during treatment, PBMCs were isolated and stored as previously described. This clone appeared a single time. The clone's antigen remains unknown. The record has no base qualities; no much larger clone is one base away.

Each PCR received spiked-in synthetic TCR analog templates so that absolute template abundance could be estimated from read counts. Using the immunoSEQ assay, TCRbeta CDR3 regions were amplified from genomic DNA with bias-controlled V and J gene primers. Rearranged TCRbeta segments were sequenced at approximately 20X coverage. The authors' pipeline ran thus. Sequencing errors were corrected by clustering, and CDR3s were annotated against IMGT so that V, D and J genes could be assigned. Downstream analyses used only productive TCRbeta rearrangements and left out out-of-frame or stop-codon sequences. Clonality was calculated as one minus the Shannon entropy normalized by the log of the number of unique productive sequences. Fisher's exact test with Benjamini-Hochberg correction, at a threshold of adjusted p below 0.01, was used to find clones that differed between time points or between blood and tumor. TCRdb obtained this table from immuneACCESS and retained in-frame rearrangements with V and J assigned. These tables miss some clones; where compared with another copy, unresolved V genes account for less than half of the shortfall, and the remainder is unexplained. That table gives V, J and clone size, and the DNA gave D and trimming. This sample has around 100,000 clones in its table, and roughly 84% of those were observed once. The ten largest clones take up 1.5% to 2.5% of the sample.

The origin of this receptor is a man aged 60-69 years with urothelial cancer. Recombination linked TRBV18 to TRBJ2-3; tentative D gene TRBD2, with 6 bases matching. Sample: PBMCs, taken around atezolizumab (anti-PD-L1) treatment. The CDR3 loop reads CASSPLTTAGNTQYF. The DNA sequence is TGTGCCAGCTCACCACTGACAACGGCGGGAAATACGCAGTATTTT.